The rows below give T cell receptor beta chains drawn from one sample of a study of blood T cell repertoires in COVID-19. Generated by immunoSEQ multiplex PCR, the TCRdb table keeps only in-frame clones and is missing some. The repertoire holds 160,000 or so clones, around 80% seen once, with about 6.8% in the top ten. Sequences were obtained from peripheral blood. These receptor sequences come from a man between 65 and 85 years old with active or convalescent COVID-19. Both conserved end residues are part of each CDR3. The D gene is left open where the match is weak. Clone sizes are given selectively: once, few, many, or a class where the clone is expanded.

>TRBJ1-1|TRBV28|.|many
TGTGCCAGCAGTTATCACGGGGGAGGGACTGAAGCTTTCTTT
CASSYHGGGTEAFF
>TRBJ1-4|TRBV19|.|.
TGTGCCAGTAGACCCTCCGGGACATCTACTGAAAAACTGTTTTTT
CASRPSGTSTEKLFF
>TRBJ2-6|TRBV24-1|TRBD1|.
TGTGCCACCACCCGACAGGGGTACGGTTCTGGGGCCAACGTCCTGACTTTC
CATTRQGYGSGANVLTF
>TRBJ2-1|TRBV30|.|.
TGTGCCTCACAGGGTTGGGATGAGCAGTTCTTC
CASQGWDEQFF
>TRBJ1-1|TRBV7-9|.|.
TGTGCCAGCATCCCACGGGGTACGAACACTGAAGCTTTCTTT
CASIPRGTNTEAFF
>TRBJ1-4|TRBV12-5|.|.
TGTGCTAGTGGTTTGGGGGGACTTAATGAAAAACTGTTTTTT
CASGLGGLNEKLFF
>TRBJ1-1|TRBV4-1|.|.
TGCGCCAGCAGCCGGCAGGGGTCCTCCTCCACGAACACTGAAGCTTTCTTT
CASSRQGSSSTNTEAFF
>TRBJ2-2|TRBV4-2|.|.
TGTGCCAGCAGCCTCGCCCAGGGTAACACCGGGGAGCTGTTTTTT
CASSLAQGNTGELFF
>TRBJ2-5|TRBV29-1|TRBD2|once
TGCAGCGTTGGTTTTACTAGCGGACAAGAGACCCAGTACTTC
CSVGFTSGQETQYF
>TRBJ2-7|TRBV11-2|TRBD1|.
TGTGCCAGCAGCTTAGCGGCAGGGGGAGTAGGCGAGCAGTACTTC
CASSLAAGGVGEQYF
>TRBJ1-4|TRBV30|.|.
TGTGCCTGGAGTGTACGAGGGAGCGGTGAAAAACTGTTTTTT
CAWSVRGSGEKLFF
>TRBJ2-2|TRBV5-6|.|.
TGTGCCAGCAGCTATAAAACCGGGGAGCTGTTTTTT
CASSYKTGELFF